The 8 T cell receptor beta chains given below trace back to one sample, sequenced in a study of cytomegalovirus exposure and HLA in healthy donors. Vbeta (60) and Jbeta (13) primers were used in the PCR. The method was immunoSEQ multiplex PCR; TCRdb's version includes in-frame clones alone and lacks a portion of them. The table shows 150,000 to 160,000 clones, with roughly 80% occurring only once. Input material: PBMCs. These receptors came from a woman aged 40 to 49 in good health and CMV-seronegative.

This clone was observed a single time. The chain combines TRBV12-5 with TRBJ1-1, with D maybe TRBD1 (5 bases). This CDR3 spans 14 amino acids. In germline, CDR1 is LGHNT, CDR2 FRNRAP. V shed 5 bases and J shed 6 bases, with 16 bases lying between them. Written as DNA, the CDR3 is TGTGCTAGTGGTCGACCGGGGGACGGGGCTGAAGCTTTCTTT. This translates into CASGRPGDGAEAFF.

A few counts support this clone. The rearrangement joins TRBV19 to TRBJ1-2; 7 bases line up with TRBD1. V shed 6 bases and J 4 bases; nucleotides not matched to a gene: 17. CDR1 is LNHDA, CDR2 SQIVND, per germline (reference sequence). The length of the CDR3 is 17 residues. The CDR3 DNA sequence: TGTGCCAGTAGGGCGTCCGGGGCAGGGGGGAATGTCTATGGCTACACCTTC. Protein product: CASRASGAGGNVYGYTF.

Remarks on this clone: The junction and the germline gene differ at one end; a read error may be behind it. The rearrangement uses TRBV7-7 and TRBJ2-7, with a weak D call TRBD2 (6 bases). The germline V gene has CDR1 SSHAT and CDR2 FNYEAQ (reference sequence). CDR3 length: 15 amino acids. The CDR3 is CASSLGGDGLHEQYF. The CDR3 DNA reads TGTGCTAGCAGCTTAGGCGGGGACGGACTCCACGAGCAGTACTTC.

This clone was seen just once. The CDR3 loop is CAIAGTGIDEQYF. The CDR3 nucleotides read TGTGCCATAGCAGGGACAGGAATCGACGAGCAGTACTTC. The chain carries TRBV10-3 and TRBJ2-7; TRBD1 matches 8 bases. This CDR3 is built from 13 residues. The V gene end was trimmed by 9 bases and the J gene end by 5 bases; junction bases not matched to a gene: 9. Germline CDR1 and CDR2: ENHRY and SYGVKD.

This chain connects TRBV6-5 to TRBJ1-1; D is unresolved. Germline CDR1 is MNHEY and CDR2 is SVGAGI. CDR3 length: 14 residues. The V gene lost 1 base and the J gene lost 6 bases, with 12 bases spanning the gap. In DNA form, the CDR3 reads TGTGCCAGCAGTTACTTCGCGGGTACCGCTGAAGCTTTCTTT. Its protein product is CASSYFAGTAEAFF.

V gene TRBV5-1 combines with J gene TRBJ1-3; TRBD1 matches at 9 bases. Germline assignment: CDR1 SGHRS and CDR2 YFSETQ. This CDR3 region has 16 residues. The ends lost 8 bases at V and 3 bases at J; junction bases unmatched: 12. The CDR3 loop is CASQRRPGQGGNTIYF. The CDR3 DNA is TGCGCCAGTCAAAGGAGGCCGGGACAGGGTGGAAACACCATATATTTT.

The chain uses TRBV6-5 and TRBJ2-1, with 12 nucleotides matching TRBD2. CDR1 MNHEY and CDR2 SVGAGI come from the germline V gene. Trimming cost V 5 bases and J 2 bases; bases outside gene matches: 1. There are 15 residues in the CDR3. The CDR3 sequence: CASSPSGGAYNEQFF. The CDR3, as DNA: TGTGCCAGCAGTCCTAGCGGGGGGGCCTACAATGAGCAGTTCTTC.

The chain employs TRBV28 and TRBJ2-6; 10 bases are a match to TRBD1. V shed 6 bases and J 4 bases; nucleotides not matched to a gene: 9. Germline CDR1 MDHEN, CDR2 SYDVKM. CDR3 length: 17 residues. The CDR3 here is CASRPGQGLSGANVLTF. The CDR3 nucleotides read TGTGCCAGCAGACCGGGACAGGGGTTGTCCGGGGCCAACGTCCTGACTTTC.